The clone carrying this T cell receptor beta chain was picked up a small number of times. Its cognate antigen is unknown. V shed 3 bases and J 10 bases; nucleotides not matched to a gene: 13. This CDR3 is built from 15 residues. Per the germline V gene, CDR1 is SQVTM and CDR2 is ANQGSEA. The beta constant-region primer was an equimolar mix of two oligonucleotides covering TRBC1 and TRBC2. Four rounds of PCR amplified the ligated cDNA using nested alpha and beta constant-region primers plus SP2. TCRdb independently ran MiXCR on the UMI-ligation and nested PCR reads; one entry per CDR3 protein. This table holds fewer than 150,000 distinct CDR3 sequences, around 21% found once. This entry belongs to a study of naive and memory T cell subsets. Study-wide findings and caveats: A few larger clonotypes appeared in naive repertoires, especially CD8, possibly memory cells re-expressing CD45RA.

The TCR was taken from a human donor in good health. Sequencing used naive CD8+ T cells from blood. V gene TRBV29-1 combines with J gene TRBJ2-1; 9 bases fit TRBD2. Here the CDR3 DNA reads TGCAGCGTTGACCTAAGCGGGAGGTCCGGAGAAGAGCAGTTCTTC. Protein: CSVDLSGRSGEEQFF.